The sequence of this T cell receptor (beta chain) was determined in a study of CD8 T cells in Susac syndrome. Turning to the study itself: There were about six sequenced Susac syndrome patients with active disease and roughly 8 in remission. When blood was drawn, the patients with Susac syndrome were therapy-naive, on corticosteroids, or on intravenous immunoglobulin alone.

RNA was extracted with the RNeasy kit, and a quantity of roughly 0.45 to 1 ug was reverse transcribed using random hexamers. TCRdb re-analysed the immunoSEQ multiplex PCR reads in MiXCR, keeping a single row per CDR3 protein. The sample comprises some 140,000 distinct CDR3 sequences, around 93% of which are singletons, and 0.18% rests with the top ten. Study-level results: In total CD8+ repertoires, sixteen Susac-specific public clones were found, and CD8+ TEMRA repertoires had four or five. Only a relatively small number of individuals were included in the TCR sequencing and HLA analysis.

Germline values: CDR1 MDHEN, CDR2 SYDVKM. The CDR3 has 15 residues. Trimming took off 9 bases at V and 1 base at J, with 15 bases between the two ends. As to this clonotype: Its matching antigen is unknown.

The TCR was taken from a human donor with Susac syndrome. Sequencing used CD8+ T cells from PBMCs. The genes are TRBV28 and TRBJ2-2, with D unresolved. The CDR3 loop is CASSPPEQNTGELFF. The DNA of the CDR3 is TGTGCCAGTTCCCCCCCCGAACAGAACACCGGGGAGCTGTTTTTT.